Below are 8 T cell receptor beta chains sequenced from a single sample in a study of T cell responses to AZD1222 COVID-19 vaccine (dated by TCRdb to the early 2020s). Libraries came from the immunoSEQ multiplex PCR assay. Not all clones reach the TCRdb copy of this immuneACCESS table, which keeps in-frame sequences only. Checked studies attribute under half of the gap to unresolved V genes and leave the rest unexplained. Present in this sample are over 110,000 clones, roughly 92% of which were seen just once. The ten largest clones capture 1.7% of the sample. What this sample's time point label stands for: baseline before first vaccination. Sequences were derived from peripheral blood, sampled on day 0 of AZD1222 vaccination. These receptors all come from an adult in good health.

The rearrangement links TRBV9 to TRBJ2-1, with TRBD2 matching 11 bases. This CDR3 is 18 amino acids long. From germline, CDR1 is SGDLS and CDR2 YYNGEE. V was clipped by 2 bases and J by 4 bases; unmatched bases: 11. Written as DNA, the CDR3 is TGTGCCAGCAGCGTCCATCCGGGACTAGCGGTCAATTACAATGAGCAGTTCTTC. It translates to CASSVHPGLAVNYNEQFF.

This clone was seen just once. The chain's CDR3 is CAISTRDGYYGYTF. The CDR3 coding sequence is TGTGCCATCAGTACCCGGGACGGATACTATGGCTACACCTTC. V gene TRBV10-3 combines with J gene TRBJ1-2; perhaps TRBD1 as D (5 bases). V lost 5 bases and J 3 bases, leaving 13 bases between the germline ends. Germline V lookup: CDR1 ENHRY, CDR2 SYGVKD. The CDR3 consists of 14 residues.

This sequence joins TRBV7-8 and TRBJ2-1, with 11 bases that match TRBD2. Looked up from germline, CDR1 is SGHVS and CDR2 is FQNEAQ. The V segment lost 4 bases and the J segment 9 bases; nucleotides outside the gene matches: 17. The CDR3 spans 18 residues. The CDR3: CASSSFGPILAGDVEQFF. The CDR3 bases are TGTGCCAGCAGCTCCTTCGGCCCGATACTAGCGGGAGATGTTGAGCAGTTCTTC.

This clone has just one count. This chain uses TRBV5-1 with TRBJ2-1; 12 bases agree with TRBD2. The germline V gene has CDR1 SGHRS and CDR2 YFSETQ. The CDR3 consists of 17 residues. V lost 5 bases and J lost 10; bases outside the gene matches: 16. CDR3 nucleotides: TGCGCCAGCAGGCTTACCCTAGCGGGAGGGCTAGGAAAAGAGCAGTTCTTC. Translating it yields CASRLTLAGGLGKEQFF.

The chain links TRBV5-4 to TRBJ2-5, with a weak D call TRBD2 (5 bases). Per germline, CDR1 SGHNT and CDR2 YYREEE (reference sequence). This CDR3 is 13 amino acids long. V lost 5 bases and J lost 4, with 12 bases in between. CDR3 sequence reads: CASRLEAGETQYF. CDR3 coding DNA: TGTGCCAGCAGACTGGAGGCGGGAGAGACCCAGTACTTC.

The chain uses TRBV27 and TRBJ1-3, with TRBD1 matching over 7 bases. J gave up 4 bases and V 10 bases, and 10 bases lay outside the gene matches. From germline, CDR1 is MNHEY and CDR2 SMNVEV (reference sequence). The CDR3 runs 14 residues. CDR3 nucleotides: TGTGCCACCAGGCCCTCGGGACAGGGAAACACCATATATTTT. It encodes CATRPSGQGNTIYF.

V usage is TRBV25-1 and J usage is TRBJ2-3; D perhaps matches TRBD1 (5 bases). This CDR3 is built from 16 residues. In germline, CDR1 is MGHDK, CDR2 SYGVNS. V lost 6 bases to trimming and J lost 5 bases, with 21 bases between them. The CDR3 loop is CASRVVGPLPRDTQYF. The CDR3 DNA follows: TGTGCCAGCAGGGTGGTGGGGCCGCTACCTAGAGATACGCAGTATTTT.

This clone was picked up one time. In DNA form, the CDR3 reads TGTGCCAGCAGTGCCTGGGGGGCGTTGAACACCGGGGAGCTGTTTTTT. Translation: CASSAWGALNTGELFF. The rearrangement links TRBV2 to TRBJ2-2; D may match TRBD1 or TRBD2 (6 bases each). V lost 4 bases and J lost 1, with 13 bases in between. The CDR3 is made up of 16 amino acids. Germline CDR1 reads SNHLY; CDR2 reads FYNNEI.